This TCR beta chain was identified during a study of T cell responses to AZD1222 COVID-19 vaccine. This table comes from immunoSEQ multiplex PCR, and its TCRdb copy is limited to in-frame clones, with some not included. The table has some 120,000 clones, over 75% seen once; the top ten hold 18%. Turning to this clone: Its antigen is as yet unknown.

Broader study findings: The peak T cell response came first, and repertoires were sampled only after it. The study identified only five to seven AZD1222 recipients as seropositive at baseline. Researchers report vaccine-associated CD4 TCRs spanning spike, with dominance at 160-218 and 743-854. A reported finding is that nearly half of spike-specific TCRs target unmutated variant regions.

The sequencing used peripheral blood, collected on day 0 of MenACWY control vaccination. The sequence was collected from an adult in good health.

The CDR3 DNA is TGTGCCAGTAGTATTGTACCAGGGACAGAGACCCAGTACTTC. Translation: CASSIVPGTETQYF. The chain couples TRBV19 to TRBJ2-5; possibly TRBD1 or TRBD2 for D (5 bases each). There are 14 residues in the CDR3. Between the trimmed V and J ends, which lost 3 bases and 4 bases, there was a span of 12 bases. The germline V gene has CDR1 LNHDA and CDR2 SQIVND (reference sequence).